This TCR beta chain was recorded in a study of cytomegalovirus exposure and HLA in healthy donors. Study overall: Roughly 180 million T cells yielded fewer than 120 million unique TCR beta sequences in earlier analysis.

In the PCR, 60 Vbeta and 13 Jbeta primers were used. The assay was immunoSEQ multiplex PCR, and TCRdb's table has in-frame clones only and misses some. The profile shows 150,000 to 200,000 clones, around 74% of them singletons. In regard to this clone: Its cognate antigen is unknown.

Germline CDR1 KGHSH, CDR2 LQKENI. This CDR3 comprises 12 residues. Trimming took off 5 bases at V and 5 bases at J, with 6 bases between the two ends. Study results and limitations: The authors listed some 160 TCR beta chains as cytomegalovirus-associated.

The specimen was PBMCs. The chain combines TRBV18 with TRBJ2-2; D is unresolved. The receptor comes from a female donor in good health and CMV-seronegative. This CDR3 reads CASSIPTGELFF. In DNA, the CDR3 is TGTGCCAGCTCAATTCCAACCGGGGAGCTGTTTTTT.